Listed below are T cell receptor beta chains from one sample, sequenced in a study of CD8 T cells in ankylosing spondylitis. TCRdb reprocessed the 5' RACE reads with MiXCR, giving one entry per CDR3 protein. Of about 540,000 distinct CDR3 sequences listed, roughly 13% are singletons. Material for sequencing was blood, either unsorted or a sorted T cell fraction (not recorded which). These receptors were taken from a male donor with ankylosing spondylitis. Each CDR3 is given with its conserved first and last residue. The D gene is left open where the match is weak. Only part of the rows carry a size: once, few, many, or a class if the clone is expanded.

cdr3_aa cdr3_nt d_call j_call v_call clone_size
CSAEVVAEAFF TGCAGTGCAGAGGTCGTCGCTGAAGCTTTCTTT - TRBJ1-1 TRBV20-1 few
CASSLSLAGSYNEQFF TGTGCCAGCAGCTTATCCCTGGCGGGATCCTACAATGAGCAGTTCTTC - TRBJ2-1 TRBV7-9 many
CATSRDIASNSYEQYF TGTGCCACCAGCAGAGATATCGCTAGTAACTCCTACGAGCAGTACTTC - TRBJ2-7 TRBV15 few
CASSSKLAGFSSTDTQYF TGTGCCAGCAGTTCCAAGCTAGCGGGGTTCTCTAGCACAGATACGCAGTATTTT TRBD2 TRBJ2-3 TRBV27 -
CAIETSSRDEQFF TGTGCCATCGAGACTAGCTCTAGGGATGAGCAGTTCTTC TRBD2 TRBJ2-1 TRBV10-3 few
CASSPPQRDGGYEQYF TGCGCCAGCAGTCCCCCTCAGCGGGACGGTGGTTACGAGCAGTACTTC TRBD2 TRBJ2-7 TRBV10-1 few
CASRTRDRGTDGELFF TGTGCCAGCAGAACCCGGGACAGGGGTACAGACGGGGAGCTGTTTTTT TRBD1 TRBJ2-2 TRBV5-5 few
CASSLNGRVDEQYF TGCGCCAGCAGCTTGAACGGGAGGGTGGACGAGCAGTACTTC TRBD2 TRBJ2-7 TRBV5-1 -
CATSRDLGVQETQYF TGTGCCACCAGCAGAGATCTGGGGGTCCAAGAGACCCAGTACTTC - TRBJ2-5 TRBV15 few
CASSLGRENKKPSSGNTIYF TGCGCCAGCAGCTTGGGGCGGGAGAACAAAAAACCAAGCTCTGGAAACACCATATATTTT - TRBJ1-3 TRBV5-1 few
CASSRGTEQFF TGTGCCAGCTCTAGAGGTACTGAGCAGTTCTTC - TRBJ2-1 TRBV6-6 many
CASSPPGQLFNEQFF TGTGCCAGCAGTCCTCCGGGACAGCTCTTCAATGAGCAGTTCTTC TRBD1 TRBJ2-1 TRBV2 -
CATQVDNSGYGYTF TGTGCCACCCAGGTGGACAACAGTGGCTATGGCTACACCTTC - TRBJ1-2 TRBV10-3 few
CATSDPSQTSGSYNEQFF TGTGCCACCAGTGATCCTTCTCAGACTAGCGGATCCTACAATGAGCAGTTCTTC TRBD2 TRBJ2-1 TRBV24-1 -
CASSVRIGALNQPQHF TGTGCCAGCAGCGTAAGGATAGGGGCCTTAAATCAGCCCCAGCATTTT - TRBJ1-5 TRBV9 -